The 32 T cell receptor beta chains listed next were all sequenced from one sample in a study of memory CD4+ T cells and cytomegalovirus serostatus. Single viable CD3+CD4+CD8-CD45RO+ cells were sorted as the memory CD4+ T cells. Sequencing used immunoSEQ multiplex PCR; TCRdb keeps in-frame clones, though not all of them. The profile shows about 75,000 clones, under 80% of them singletons. The sample taken for sequencing was memory CD4+ T cells from blood. The source of these receptors is an adult in good health and CMV-seropositive.

The chain combines TRBV2 with TRBJ1-6; 12 bases map to TRBD1. Germline CDR1 SNHLY, CDR2 FYNNEI. The CDR3 has 15 residues. V shed 7 bases and J 10 bases; nucleotides not matched to a gene: 8. The CDR3 DNA reads as TGTGCCAGCAAGGGACAGGGGGCAATTAGGTCACCCCTCCACTTT. This translates into CASKGQGAIRSPLHF.

J is TRBJ1-1 and V is TRBV12-5; D is unresolved. The CDR3 covers 17 residues. Germline loops: CDR1 LGHNT, CDR2 FRNRAP. With 2 bases removed from V and 1 base from J, the gap between germline ends came to 17 bases. CDR3 coding DNA: TGTGCTAGTGGTTTGCGACCGGGGATTCGAACGAACACTGAAGCTTTCTTT. This translates into CASGLRPGIRTNTEAFF.

The chain has TRBV5-1 and TRBJ2-1; 9 bases map to TRBD1. The germline V gene has CDR1 SGHRS and CDR2 YFSETQ. The length of the CDR3 is 17 residues. Trimming removed 0 bases from V and 8 bases from J; junction bases left unmatched: 12. This CDR3 reads CASSLASGQGWSDEQFF. DNA of the CDR3: TGCGCCAGCAGCTTGGCTTCAGGACAGGGGTGGTCTGATGAGCAGTTCTTC.

The V gene is TRBV7-9, the J gene TRBJ2-5; 10 bases map to TRBD2. This CDR3 region has 15 residues. J gave up 5 bases and V 3 bases, and 6 bases lay outside the gene matches. Germline V gives CDR1 SEHNR, CDR2 FQNEAQ (reference sequence). The CDR3 sequence: CASSLSASGGETQYF. CDR3 bases: TGTGCCAGCAGCTTGTCGGCTAGCGGGGGTGAGACCCAGTACTTC. The full variable domain, with the rest looked up from reference TRBV7-9 and TRBJ2-5, is DTGVSQNPRHKITKRGQNVTFRCDPISEHNRLYWYRQTLGQGPEFLTYFQNEAQLEKSRLLSDRFSAERPKGSFSTLEIQRTEQGDSAMYLCASSLSASGGETQYFGPGTRLLVL.

This clone was observed a few times. The chain links TRBV10-3 to TRBJ2-3, with D tentatively TRBD1 or TRBD2 (6 bases each). CDR3 length: 13 amino acids. Trimming cost V 10 bases and J 6 bases, with 17 bases left between them. The V gene's germline CDR1 is ENHRY and CDR2 SYGVKD. The CDR3 DNA reads as TGTGCCACCAAGGGGGACCGGGGGGATACGCAGTATTTT. Protein product: CATKGDRGDTQYF.

The CDR3 reads CASSFGAVDTEAFF. For the CDR3, the DNA is TGTGCCAGCAGTTTCGGGGCCGTGGACACTGAAGCTTTCTTT. The V gene is TRBV28, the J gene TRBJ1-1; TRBD1 is a possible D gene (5 bases). This CDR3 region has 14 residues. The germline V gene has CDR1 MDHEN and CDR2 SYDVKM. Trimming shortened V by 3 bases and J by 3 bases, and 11 bases separated the two germline ends.

The gene calls are TRBV11-2 and TRBJ2-1; D is perhaps TRBD2 (5 bases). V lost 5 bases, J lost 6 bases, and 17 bases lay in between. This CDR3 comprises 15 residues. The germline V gene has CDR1 SGHAT and CDR2 FQNNGV. CDR3 nucleotides: TGTGCCAGCAGCCCAAGTTTAGCGATCGGCAATGAGCAGTTCTTC. Its translation is CASSPSLAIGNEQFF.

The chain recombines TRBV25-1 with TRBJ2-3, with 10 bases identical to TRBD2. V was clipped by 3 bases and J by 5 bases; unmatched bases: 14. The CDR3 extends over 18 amino acids. Germline loops: CDR1 MGHDK, CDR2 SYGVNS. CDR3: CASSESGGPSGSRDTQYF. The CDR3 nucleotides are TGTGCCAGCAGTGAGTCTGGTGGGCCTAGCGGGAGTAGAGATACGCAGTATTTT.

CDR3 in DNA: TGTGCCAGCAGCTTAGGGATTGCGGAGGGGGCAAACTATGGCTACACCTTC. The encoded protein is CASSLGIAEGANYGYTF. The rearrangement uses TRBV7-2 and TRBJ1-2, with 7 bases lining up with TRBD1. The CDR3 is made up of 17 amino acids. V shed 1 base, J shed 2 bases, and the junction held 10 bases outside the gene matches. The V gene's germline CDR1 is SGHTA and CDR2 FQGNSA. The whole variable domain, filled in from reference TRBV7-2 and TRBJ1-2, reads GAGVSQSPSNKVTEKGKDVELRCDPISGHTALYWYRQSLGQGLEFLIYFQGNSAPDKSGLPSDRFSAERTGGSVSTLTIQRTQQEDSAVYLCASSLGIAEGANYGYTFGSGTRLTVV.

The V and J genes are TRBV5-1 and TRBJ1-6; TRBD1 matches at 7 bases. Looked up from germline, CDR1 is SGHRS and CDR2 is YFSETQ. Trimming cost V 0 bases and J 9 bases; bases outside gene matches: 6. There are 15 residues in the CDR3. DNA for the CDR3: TGCGCCAGCAGCTTGGACTCGGCAGGGGGTTCACCCCTCCACTTT. Residues: CASSLDSAGGSPLHF. Based on the CDR3 plus reference TRBV5-1 and TRBJ1-6, the full variable domain is KAGVTQTPRYLIKTRGQQVTLSCSPISGHRSVSWYQQTPGQGLQFLFEYFSETQRNKGNFPGRFSGRQFSNSRSEMNVSTLELGDSALYLCASSLDSAGGSPLHFGNGTRLTVT.

The chain combines TRBV7-9 with TRBJ2-7; TRBD2 matches at 10 bases. This CDR3 comprises 16 residues. The V gene end was trimmed by 5 bases and the J gene end by 6 bases; junction bases not matched to a gene: 13. Germline assignment: CDR1 SEHNR and CDR2 FQNEAQ (reference sequence). Here the CDR3 reads CASSPSGRAAYSEQYV. DNA for the CDR3: TGTGCCAGCAGCCCTAGCGGGAGAGCGGCGTACTCCGAGCAGTACGTC.

This chain connects TRBV29-1 to TRBJ1-1; the D is unclear. From germline, CDR1 is SQVTM and CDR2 ANQGSEA. CDR3 length: 13 amino acids. The germline V and J ends were trimmed by 2 bases and 2 bases, with 9 bases remaining between them. The CDR3 DNA sequence: TGCAGCGTTGAATCTTCCAGAAACACTGAAGCTTTCTTT. Translated, it gives CSVESSRNTEAFF. The whole variable domain, filled in from reference TRBV29-1 and TRBJ1-1, reads SAVISQKPSRDICQRGTSLTIQCQVDSQVTMMFWYRQQPGQSLTLIATANQGSEATYESGFVIDKFPISRPNLTFSTLTVSNMSPEDSSIYLCSVESSRNTEAFFGQGTRLTVV.

The V and J genes are TRBV19 and TRBJ2-5; D gene uncertain. The CDR3 is 13 residues long. Germline CDR1 is LNHDA and CDR2 is SQIVND (reference sequence). Trimming left V 5 bases short and J 4 bases short, with 11 bases between. CDR3 bases: TGTGCCAGTAGTGAGCAGCGCCGAGAGACCCAGTACTTC. It translates to CASSEQRRETQYF.

V is TRBV6-5 and J is TRBJ2-7, with 9 bases fitting TRBD2. CDR1 is MNHEY and CDR2 is SVGAGI in the germline V gene. V gave up 5 bases and J gave up 3 bases; unmatched junction bases: 5. This CDR3 is built from 14 residues. Here the CDR3 DNA reads TGTGCCAGCAGTGACCATAGCGGGAGCTACGAGCAGTACGTC. It is translated as CASSDHSGSYEQYV.

The rearrangement uses TRBV7-2 and TRBJ1-5; 7 positions match TRBD1. This CDR3 is 15 amino acids long. The trim removed 0 bases at V and 7 bases at J, leaving 6 bases unmatched. Germline lookup yields CDR1 SGHTA and CDR2 FQGNSA. CDR3 loop: CASSLADRWYQPQHF. Written as DNA, the CDR3 is TGTGCCAGCAGCTTAGCGGACAGGTGGTACCAGCCCCAGCATTTT.

This chain joins TRBV9 and TRBJ2-7; D is uncertain. Germline CDR1 is SGDLS and CDR2 is YYNGEE. The V end was cut by 8 bases, the J end by 3 bases, with 21 bases between. CDR3 length: 15 amino acids. This chain's CDR3 is CARSSRPTLSYEQYV. DNA for the CDR3: TGTGCCAGATCGTCTAGACCTACCTTGAGCTACGAGCAGTACGTC.

The chain is built from TRBV19 and TRBJ2-3; 8 bases match TRBD1. Losses at the gene ends were 6 bases for V and 6 bases for J; bases not matched to a gene: 8. CDR1 is LNHDA and CDR2 is SQIVND in the germline V gene (reference sequence). The CDR3 is 14 residues long. The CDR3 DNA reads as TGTGCCAGTAGCTTCAGGGGGCGCGAGGATACGCAGTATTTT. As protein: CASSFRGREDTQYF.

This chain connects TRBV7-2 to TRBJ2-4; 12 nucleotides line up with TRBD2. CDR1 SGHTA and CDR2 FQGNSA come from the germline V gene. This CDR3 is 16 amino acids long. V trimming: 1 base; J trimming: 9 bases; junction bases outside the gene matches: 7. DNA of the CDR3: TGTGCCAGCAGCTTAGGGTCTAGCGGGGGGGCGAGCATTCAGTACTTC. Amino acid sequence: CASSLGSSGGASIQYF.

This clone was counted only a few times. The chain recombines TRBV30 with TRBJ1-2, with D unclear. The V end lost 7 bases, the J end lost 3 bases, and 6 bases lay between the germline ends. Germline CDR1 and CDR2: GTSNPN and SVGIG (reference sequence). The CDR3 is 10 residues long. The CDR3 sequence is CASFDYGYTF. The CDR3 DNA sequence: TGTGCCTCCTTTGACTATGGCTACACCTTC.

This clone showed up just a few times. This rearrangement joins TRBV11-3 to TRBJ2-1; the match to TRBD2 covers 11 bases. Per the germline V gene, CDR1 is SGHNT and CDR2 is YENEEA. The CDR3 is made up of 16 amino acids. The trim removed 5 bases at V and 4 bases at J, leaving 7 bases unmatched. CDR3 protein: CASSPQGTSGYNEQFF. DNA for the CDR3: TGTGCCAGCAGCCCCCAGGGGACTAGCGGTTACAATGAGCAGTTCTTC.

The genes are TRBV4-2 and TRBJ2-3, with D perhaps matching TRBD1 (6 bases). Germline values: CDR1 LGHNA, CDR2 YNFKEQ. This CDR3 region has 15 residues. The V end was cut by 5 bases, the J end by 4 bases, with 16 bases between. CDR3 residues: CASSSDRRGADTQYF. CDR3 nucleotides: TGTGCCAGCAGCTCTGACAGGAGAGGGGCAGATACGCAGTATTTT.

The genes are TRBV29-1 and TRBJ1-1; D unresolved. The CDR3 spans 13 residues. Trimming left V 2 bases short and J 3 bases short, with 10 bases between. Germline loops: CDR1 SQVTM, CDR2 ANQGSEA. The CDR3 loop is CSVELQRYTEAFF. The DNA of the CDR3 is TGCAGCGTTGAACTTCAGAGGTACACTGAAGCTTTCTTT.

The rearrangement uses TRBV11-2 and TRBJ2-4; no clear D. CDR3 length: 19 residues. Trimming shortened V by 5 bases and J by 0 bases, and 23 bases separated the two germline ends. CDR1 and CDR2 (germline): SGHAT, FQNNGV. CDR3 sequence reads: CASSPLGPTYSLAKNIQYF. In nucleotides, the CDR3 is TGTGCCAGCAGCCCCCTTGGACCAACCTATTCTCTAGCCAAAAACATTCAGTACTTC.

This clone has a handful of counts. This chain connects TRBV28 to TRBJ1-1; D gene unclear. Deletions cut 8 bases from V and 1 base from J, with 8 bases between. Germline V gene data show CDR1 as MDHEN and CDR2 as SYDVKM. CDR3 size: 12 residues. The CDR3 bases are TGTGCCAGCCTTTTGGGGAACACTGAAGCTTTCTTT. It is translated as CASLLGNTEAFF. Complete variable domain (other parts from reference TRBV28 and TRBJ1-1): DVKVTQSSRYLVKRTGEKVFLECVQDMDHENMFWYRQDPGLGLRLIYFSYDVKMKEKGDIPEGYSVSREKKERFSLILESASTNQTSMYLCASLLGNTEAFFGQGTRLTVV.

The chain has TRBV27 and TRBJ2-1, with 9 nucleotides matching TRBD2. V gave up 0 bases and J gave up 9 bases; unmatched junction bases: 9. Germline V gene data show CDR1 as MNHEY and CDR2 as SMNVEV (reference sequence). This CDR3 contains 16 residues. The CDR3 region is CASSLSGSGRSGEQFF. The CDR3 DNA sequence: TGTGCCAGCAGTTTATCGGGGAGCGGGAGGAGTGGTGAGCAGTTCTTC.

The CDR3 loop is CASRGHGGNIQYF. The CDR3 coding sequence is TGTGCCAGCAGGGGCCACGGAGGGAACATTCAGTACTTC. The chain couples TRBV28 to TRBJ2-4, with D possibly matching TRBD2 (6 bases). Trimming shortened V by 6 bases and J by 7 bases, and 13 bases separated the two germline ends. Per the germline V gene, CDR1 is MDHEN and CDR2 is SYDVKM. CDR3 length: 13 residues.

The V call is TRBV30, the J call TRBJ1-2; possibly TRBD1 for D (6 bases). Trimming left V 1 base short and J 12 bases short, with 12 bases between. The CDR3 sequence is 11 residues long. The germline V gene has CDR1 GTSNPN and CDR2 SVGIG (reference sequence). The CDR3 sequence: CAWSGQVEHTF. The CDR3 nucleotides are TGTGCCTGGAGTGGACAGGTTGAACACACCTTC.

This clone was seen a single time. This chain uses TRBV27 with TRBJ1-2; 7 bases fit TRBD1. Trimming took 6 bases from V and 4 from J; bases not matched to a gene: 14. The CDR3 contains 16 residues. CDR1 and CDR2 from the germline V gene are MNHEY and SMNVEV (reference sequence). The CDR3 nucleotides read TGTGCCAGCAGCCCCAGAGGGTCAGGGGGTTCCTATGGCTACACCTTC. Encoded protein: CASSPRGSGGSYGYTF.

The V and J genes are TRBV6-6 and TRBJ2-3; D may be TRBD1 (6 bases). V lost 3 bases, J lost 0 bases, and 13 bases lay in between. The CDR3 runs 16 residues. Germline CDR1 reads MNHNY; CDR2 reads SVGAGI (reference sequence). Written as DNA, the CDR3 is TGTGCCAGCAGTTATACGGGACACCTAAGCACAGATACGCAGTATTTT. Its protein is CASSYTGHLSTDTQYF.

Only a few counts were recorded for this clone. CDR3 in amino acids: CASSPSRLAGAFF. The CDR3 DNA is TGTGCCAGCAGCCCTAGCCGCTTAGCAGGAGCTTTCTTT. This chain uses TRBV14 with TRBJ1-1; D is unresolved. The CDR3 runs 13 residues. In germline, CDR1 is SGHDN, CDR2 FVKESK. Trimming took 4 bases from V and 10 from J, leaving 16 bases between them.

This clone was recorded a few times. This chain joins TRBV10-3 and TRBJ1-2; D not resolved. V lost 3 bases and J lost 4, with 12 bases in between. This CDR3 region has 14 residues. Per the germline V gene, CDR1 is ENHRY and CDR2 is SYGVKD. For the CDR3, the DNA is TGTGCCATCAGTGATCCCGGACGGGTCTATGGCTACACCTTC. As protein: CAISDPGRVYGYTF.

The chain carries TRBV7-9 and TRBJ1-5; D gene unclear. The germline gives CDR1 SEHNR, CDR2 FQNEAQ (reference sequence). Trimming pared 3 bases from V and 6 bases from J, leaving 9 bases between. The CDR3 length is 13 residues. The CDR3 spells CASSFGVGQPQHF. The CDR3 DNA sequence: TGTGCCAGCAGCTTCGGGGTCGGTCAGCCCCAGCATTTT. Full variable domain (remainder filled in from reference TRBV7-9 and TRBJ1-5): DTGVSQNPRHKITKRGQNVTFRCDPISEHNRLYWYRQTLGQGPEFLTYFQNEAQLEKSRLLSDRFSAERPKGSFSTLEIQRTEQGDSAMYLCASSFGVGQPQHFGDGTRLSIL.